Below are 28 T cell receptor beta chains sequenced from a single sample in a study of shared clonotypes between healthy human individuals. Naivety among CD8 cells was defined by CD45RO negativity and positive CCR7 selection, thereby excluding terminally differentiated effector memory CD45RA+ cells. TCRdb keeps only in-frame clones here, not all; method: immunoSEQ multiplex PCR. The table lists more than 2 million clones, roughly 94% of them singletons. Sequencing input: naive CD8+ T cells sorted from blood. The receptor source for this set is a young man in good health.

This chain uses TRBV19 with TRBJ1-5; no definite D call. V lost 3 bases, J lost 5 bases, and 14 bases lay in between. In germline, CDR1 is LNHDA, CDR2 SQIVND (reference sequence). The CDR3 spans 15 residues. CDR3 loop: CASSIVPGSYQPQHF. The CDR3 region has the DNA TGTGCCAGTAGTATTGTTCCGGGATCCTATCAGCCCCAGCATTTT.

The chain joins TRBV9 to TRBJ2-1; D gene ambiguous. Germline assignment: CDR1 SGDLS and CDR2 YYNGEE. Trimming stripped 3 bases from V and 8 bases from J, with 9 bases between. The CDR3 length is 12 residues. This CDR3 is CASSAGGDEQFF. DNA of the CDR3: TGTGCCAGCAGCGCGGGTGGGGATGAGCAGTTCTTC.

The rearrangement joins TRBV27 to TRBJ2-3; no reliable D call. This CDR3 region has 14 residues. CDR1 is MNHEY and CDR2 is SMNVEV in the germline V gene (reference sequence). Trimming stripped 5 bases from V and 4 bases from J, with 13 bases between. CDR3 in DNA: TGTGCCAGCAGTGCCCTAACGACCCCAGATACGCAGTATTTT. Translating it yields CASSALTTPDTQYF.

The chain is built from TRBV4-2 and TRBJ2-5, with 7 positions matching TRBD1. Germline-derived CDR1 and CDR2 are LGHNA and YNFKEQ. There are 13 residues in the CDR3. After removal of 4 bases from V and 3 bases from J, the junction contained 2 bases not matched to a gene. CDR3 sequence reads: CASSLTGEETQYF. CDR3 nucleotides: TGTGCCAGCAGCCTTACAGGGGAAGAGACCCAGTACTTC.

In the case of this clone: Additional DNA sequences in this sample encode the identical CDR3. This sequence joins TRBV9 and TRBJ2-7, with TRBD1 matching 7 bases. CDR1 is SGDLS and CDR2 is YYNGEE in the germline V gene. V was clipped by 0 bases and J by 0 bases; unmatched bases: 3. The CDR3 spans 15 residues. DNA of the CDR3: TGTGCCAGCAGCGTAGACAGGGGAAGCTCCTACGAGCAGTACTTC. This translates into CASSVDRGSSYEQYF. The entire variable domain, with the rest obtained from reference TRBV9 and TRBJ2-7, is as follows: DSGVTQTPKHLITATGQRVTLRCSPRSGDLSVYWYQQSLDQGLQFLIQYYNGEERAKGNILERFSAQQFPDLHSELNLSSLELGDSALYFCASSVDRGSSYEQYFGPGTRLTVT.

The chain recombines TRBV7-9 with TRBJ1-2, with D possibly matching TRBD1 (6 bases). The CDR3 extends over 14 amino acids. CDR1 and CDR2 from the germline V gene are SEHNR and FQNEAQ (reference sequence). Trimming took 5 bases from V and 8 from J, leaving 18 bases between them. CDR3 residues: CASSGTGPNGGYTF. DNA of the CDR3: TGTGCCAGCAGCGGCACAGGGCCCAACGGGGGCTACACCTTC. The full variable domain, in which reference TRBV7-9 and TRBJ1-2 provide the parts outside the CDR3, is DTGVSQNPRHKITKRGQNVTFRCDPISEHNRLYWYRQTLGQGPEFLTYFQNEAQLEKSRLLSDRFSAERPKGSFSTLEIQRTEQGDSAMYLCASSGTGPNGGYTFGSGTRLTVV.

This clone was picked up one time. The chain carries TRBV19 and TRBJ1-2; D gene unclear. CDR3 length: 15 amino acids. Trimming cost V 1 base and J 8 bases, with 17 bases left between them. Germline V CDR1 and CDR2: LNHDA, SQIVND (reference sequence). Written as DNA, the CDR3 is TGTGCCAGTAGTATAGGAGGCGACTTGGGGAAAGGCTACACCTTC. Translation: CASSIGGDLGKGYTF.

The chain is built from TRBV4-1 and TRBJ2-5; 7 positions match TRBD2. Losses at the gene ends were 4 bases for V and 1 base for J; bases not matched to a gene: 9. Germline lookup yields CDR1 MGHRA and CDR2 YSYEKL. CDR3 size: 16 residues. CDR3 coding DNA: TGCGCCAGCAGCCCCCTAGTGCTAGCGGCCCAAGAGACCCAGTACTTC. The encoded protein is CASSPLVLAAQETQYF.

As DNA, the CDR3 is TGTGCCAGCAGTGGTGAGGGAGGGTACAATGAGCAGTTCTTC. It translates to CASSGEGGYNEQFF. The V call is TRBV2, the J call TRBJ2-1; 7 bases are shared with TRBD2. J gave up 4 bases and V 4 bases, and 4 bases lay outside the gene matches. This CDR3 comprises 14 residues. Germline V lookup: CDR1 SNHLY, CDR2 FYNNEI.

With regard to this clone: Compared with germline, one end of the junction differs, possibly owing to a read error. The chain carries TRBV5-1 and TRBJ2-2, with D maybe TRBD1 (6 bases). CDR3 length: 15 amino acids. Germline V gene sequence: CDR1 SGHRS, CDR2 YFSETQ. CDR3 amino acids: CASSQGLVNTGEQFF. CDR3 bases: TGCGCCAGCAGCCAGGGGTTAGTAAACACCGGGGAGCAGTTTTTT.

V and J are TRBV2 and TRBJ2-3; D may be TRBD1 (5 bases). The length of the CDR3 is 14 residues. V lost 6 bases to trimming and J lost 4 bases, with 14 bases between them. CDR1 and CDR2 (germline): SNHLY, FYNNEI. CDR3 loop: CASRQGSLSDTQYF. CDR3 nucleotides: TGTGCCAGCAGGCAGGGAAGTCTATCAGATACGCAGTATTTT.

V and J are TRBV11-2 and TRBJ2-7; maybe TRBD2 (6 bases). Trimming shortened V by 1 base and J by 3 bases, and 10 bases separated the two germline ends. Per the germline V gene, CDR1 is SGHAT and CDR2 is FQNNGV. This CDR3 is built from 14 residues. The CDR3: CASSLGYGGYEQYF. In DNA form, the CDR3 reads TGTGCCAGCAGCTTAGGGTACGGGGGCTACGAGCAGTACTTC.

The chain has TRBV30 and TRBJ2-5; 8 bases are shared with TRBD2. Germline-derived CDR1 and CDR2 are GTSNPN and SVGIG (reference sequence). The CDR3 covers 18 residues. J lost 5 bases, V lost 1 base, and 18 bases had no gene match. CDR3 bases: TGTGCCTGGAGTGGGGCCGGGAGGGATTTTAGGTTTGGGGAGACCCAGTACTTC. It translates to CAWSGAGRDFRFGETQYF.

This clone has just one count. The V gene is TRBV7-2, the J gene TRBJ2-7; D assignment may be TRBD1 or TRBD2 (5 bases each). The length of the CDR3 is 15 residues. Germline-derived CDR1 and CDR2 are SGHTA and FQGNSA. V shed 7 bases and J shed 2 bases, with 18 bases lying between them. CDR3 amino acids: CASTSRGEGTYEQYF. DNA for the CDR3: TGTGCCAGCACCTCACGGGGCGAGGGGACCTACGAGCAGTACTTC.

The chain uses TRBV2 and TRBJ1-1, with D hard to call. Trimming removed 3 bases at V and 2 bases at J, with 7 bases between. The CDR3 spans 13 residues. The germline gives CDR1 SNHLY, CDR2 FYNNEI. Here the CDR3 reads CASSDWVNTEAFF. As DNA, the CDR3 is TGTGCCAGCAGTGATTGGGTTAACACTGAAGCTTTCTTT. Full variable domain (remainder filled in from reference TRBV2 and TRBJ1-1): EPEVTQTPSHQVTQMGQEVILRCVPISNHLYFYWYRQILGQKVEFLVSFYNNEISEKSEIFDDQFSVERPDGSNFTLKIRSTKLEDSAMYFCASSDWVNTEAFFGQGTRLTVV.

This chain links TRBV13 with TRBJ2-3; 7 bases align to TRBD2. Germline-derived CDR1 and CDR2 are PRHDT and FYEKMQ (reference sequence). Trimming took 8 bases from V and 5 from J; bases not matched to a gene: 4. CDR3 size: 12 residues. CDR3 sequence (DNA): TGTGCCAGCGGGAGGGCCGTAGATACGCAGTATTTT. As protein: CASGRAVDTQYF.

This clone was seen just once. This rearrangement joins TRBV7-9 to TRBJ2-3; 10 bases agree with TRBD1. The CDR3 contains 18 residues. Germline CDR1 is SEHNR and CDR2 is FQNEAQ (reference sequence). V lost 3 bases, J lost 0 bases, and 9 bases stayed unmatched. The CDR3 spells CASSFPGQGMGSTDTQYF. The CDR3 bases are TGTGCCAGCAGCTTTCCGGGACAGGGGATGGGAAGCACAGATACGCAGTATTTT.

The chain uses TRBV6-6 and TRBJ2-7; D call uncertain. The CDR3 is 12 residues long. The germline CDR1 and CDR2 sequences are MNHNY and SVGAGI (reference sequence). V lost 5 bases, J lost 3 bases, and 8 bases lay in between. CDR3 amino acids: CASSHDIYEQYF. Here the CDR3 DNA reads TGTGCCAGCAGTCATGACATCTACGAGCAGTACTTC.

The V gene is TRBV19, the J gene TRBJ2-7, with D possibly matching TRBD1 (5 bases). This CDR3 region has 13 residues. Germline CDR1 reads LNHDA; CDR2 reads SQIVND (reference sequence). Between the trimmed V and J ends, which lost 6 bases and 1 base, there was a span of 10 bases. The CDR3, as DNA: TGTGCCAGTAGCCAAGACAGTTCCTACGAGCAGTACTTC. This translates into CASSQDSSYEQYF.

V gene TRBV6-5 combines with J gene TRBJ2-7, with 7 positions matching TRBD1. V gave up 0 bases and J gave up 2 bases; unmatched junction bases: 7. CDR3 length: 16 residues. Germline-derived CDR1 and CDR2 are MNHEY and SVGAGI. The CDR3 reads CASSYSMGQKTYEQYF. The CDR3 DNA sequence: TGTGCCAGCAGTTACTCAATGGGACAGAAAACCTACGAGCAGTACTTC.

The chain is built from TRBV7-2 and TRBJ2-6, with D possibly being TRBD2 (6 bases). CDR1 is SGHTA, CDR2 FQGNSA, per germline. The CDR3 consists of 17 residues. V was shortened by 5 bases and J by 1 base, with 15 bases between the two germline ends. The CDR3 coding sequence is TGTGCCAGCAGCCGTAGTGACGGGGGTTCTGGGGCCAACGTCCTGACTTTC. This translates into CASSRSDGGSGANVLTF.

Concerning this clone itself: Other DNA variants within this sample encode the same CDR3. The rearrangement joins TRBV5-1 to TRBJ2-7; D not certain. The CDR3 loop spans 14 amino acids. CDR1 and CDR2 from the germline V gene are SGHRS and YFSETQ. With 2 bases removed from V and 2 bases from J, the gap between germline ends came to 11 bases. The CDR3 DNA follows: TGCGCCAGCAGCTTAGGCGATTTCCCCTACGAGCAGTACTTC. It specifies CASSLGDFPYEQYF.

The gene calls are TRBV5-6 and TRBJ2-7, with D unclear. Per germline, CDR1 SGHDT and CDR2 YYEEEE. Trimming left V 0 bases short and J 1 base short, with 5 bases between. There are 13 residues in the CDR3. CDR3 DNA: TGTGCCAGCAGCTTGGCTCAGTCCTACGAGCAGTACTTC. Amino acid sequence: CASSLAQSYEQYF.

This chain uses TRBV7-9 with TRBJ2-5; 11 bases are a match to TRBD2. The V gene's germline CDR1 is SEHNR and CDR2 FQNEAQ (reference sequence). The V segment lost 3 bases and the J segment 2 bases; nucleotides outside the gene matches: 5. The CDR3 consists of 16 residues. For the CDR3, the DNA is TGTGCCAGCAGCTTTCTAGCGGGGGGAAGACAAGAGACCCAGTACTTC. It is translated as CASSFLAGGRQETQYF.

The V and J genes are TRBV7-2 and TRBJ2-7, with 11 nucleotides matching TRBD2. Per germline, CDR1 SGHTA and CDR2 FQGNSA. V shed 5 bases, J shed 2 bases, and the junction held 5 bases outside the gene matches. The CDR3 sequence is 15 residues long. In DNA, the CDR3 is TGTGCCAGCAGCACCACGGGACTAGCGGCCTACGAGCAGTACTTC. Protein: CASSTTGLAAYEQYF.

CDR3 region: CASSPSGFTNEKLFF. CDR3 nucleotides: TGTGCCAGCAGCCCCTCAGGGTTTACTAATGAAAAACTGTTTTTT. The chain recombines TRBV7-8 with TRBJ1-4; D may be TRBD1 (5 bases). V gave up 5 bases and J gave up 2 bases, with 12 bases separating them. The CDR3 contains 15 residues. CDR1 SGHVS and CDR2 FQNEAQ come from the germline V gene.

On this clone itself: This same CDR3 is encoded by further DNA sequences in the sample. The V call is TRBV9, the J call TRBJ1-1; the D is unclear. V was cut by 0 bases and J by 0 bases, with 3 bases left in between. CDR3 size: 13 residues. CDR1 is SGDLS, CDR2 YYNGEE, per germline. The CDR3 loop is CASSVELNTEAFF. The CDR3 region has the DNA TGTGCCAGCAGCGTAGAGCTGAACACTGAAGCTTTCTTT.

The rearrangement uses TRBV28 and TRBJ2-1; 8 bases are shared with TRBD2. CDR3 length: 16 amino acids. Per germline, CDR1 MDHEN and CDR2 SYDVKM. V trimming: 2 bases; J trimming: 1 base; junction bases outside the gene matches: 4. This CDR3 reads CASSLIRGGSYNEQFF. CDR3 coding DNA: TGTGCCAGCAGTTTAATTCGCGGGGGGTCCTACAATGAGCAGTTCTTC.